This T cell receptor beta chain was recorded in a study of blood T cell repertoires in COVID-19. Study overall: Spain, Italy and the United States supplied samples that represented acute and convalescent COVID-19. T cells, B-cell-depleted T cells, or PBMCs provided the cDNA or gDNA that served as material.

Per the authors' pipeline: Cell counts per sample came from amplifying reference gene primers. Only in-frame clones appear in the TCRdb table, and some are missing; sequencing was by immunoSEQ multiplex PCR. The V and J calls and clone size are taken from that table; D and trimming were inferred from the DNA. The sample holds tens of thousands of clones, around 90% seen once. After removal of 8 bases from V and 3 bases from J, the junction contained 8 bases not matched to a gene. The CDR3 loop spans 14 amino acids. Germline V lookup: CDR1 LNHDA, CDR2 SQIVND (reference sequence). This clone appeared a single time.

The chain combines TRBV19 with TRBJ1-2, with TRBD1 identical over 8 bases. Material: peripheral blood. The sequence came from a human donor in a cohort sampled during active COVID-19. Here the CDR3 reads CASASRGRDYGYTF. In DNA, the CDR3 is TGTGCCAGTGCCTCCAGGGGGCGCGACTATGGCTACACCTTC.